The 17 T cell receptor beta chains below come from one sample, sequenced in a study of shared clonotypes between healthy human individuals. Measured with immunoSEQ multiplex PCR; TCRdb has only the in-frame clones, and not every one. The sample has over a million clones; 95% to 97% are singletons. Material: naive CD4+ T cells sorted from blood. Subset denoted: CD45RA+ positively selected. These receptors were collected from a man younger than 45 in good health.

The V gene is TRBV5-1, the J gene TRBJ1-4; D not certain. Germline assignment: CDR1 SGHRS and CDR2 YFSETQ. The CDR3 totals 15 residues. Trimming cost V 0 bases and J 5 bases, with 11 bases left between them. CDR3 region: CASSLASGPNEKLFF. The DNA for the CDR3 is TGCGCCAGCAGCTTGGCCTCAGGTCCGAATGAAAAACTGTTTTTT.

This clone was counted a single time. V is TRBV28 and J is TRBJ2-3; 9 nucleotides align to TRBD2. Per germline, CDR1 MDHEN and CDR2 SYDVKM. With V trimmed by 5 bases and J by 2 bases, 11 bases remained unmatched. The CDR3 has 17 amino acids. This chain's CDR3 is CASSLREGLRITDTQYF. The CDR3 DNA reads TGTGCCAGCAGTCTGCGGGAGGGCCTGAGGATCACAGATACGCAGTATTTT.

The rearrangement uses TRBV28 and TRBJ1-2; D uncertain. The CDR3 has 13 amino acids. The germline gives CDR1 MDHEN, CDR2 SYDVKM. V was trimmed by 8 bases and J by 6 bases, leaving 16 bases between them. The CDR3 region is CASRRRILDGYTF. CDR3 DNA sequence: TGTGCCAGCCGAAGACGGATTTTAGATGGCTACACCTTC.

The CDR3 DNA reads as TGTGCCAGCAGCTTTTGGGGTGAGACCCAGTACTTC. As protein: CASSFWGETQYF. This chain links TRBV7-6 with TRBJ2-5, with D unresolved. The CDR3 consists of 12 residues. V was cut by 3 bases and J by 5 bases, with 7 bases left in between. Per the germline V gene, CDR1 is SGHVS and CDR2 is FNYEAQ.

The genes are TRBV10-1 and TRBJ1-3; D is possibly TRBD1 (6 bases). Trimming stripped 3 bases from V and 4 bases from J, with 7 bases between. The CDR3 is made up of 13 amino acids. The germline CDR1 and CDR2 sequences are WNHNN and SYGVQD (reference sequence). The CDR3, as DNA: TGCGCCAGCAGTGAAGGGACAGGAAACACCATATATTTT. This translates into CASSEGTGNTIYF.

The chain couples TRBV18 to TRBJ1-1; D is undetermined. CDR3 length: 13 amino acids. Germline loops: CDR1 KGHSH, CDR2 LQKENI. V lost 6 bases and J 4 bases, leaving 12 bases between the germline ends. CDR3 in DNA: TGTGCCAGCTCGCCCTCGCGCGGCACTGAAGCTTTCTTT. Translation gives CASSPSRGTEAFF.

This clone was found once. J is TRBJ2-1 and V is TRBV25-1; D is uncertain. Germline assignment: CDR1 MGHDK and CDR2 SYGVNS. Trimming cost V 3 bases and J 7 bases, with 4 bases left between them. CDR3 length equals 11 residues. This CDR3 reads CASSDRNEQFF. CDR3 bases: TGTGCCAGCAGTGACAGAAATGAGCAGTTCTTC.

Only one count was recorded for this clone. The same CDR3 also results from other DNA sequences found in this sample. The CDR3 bases are TGTGCCAGCAGTTGGGGTGGGAGCAATCAGCCCCAGCATTTT. It specifies CASSWGGSNQPQHF. The chain uses TRBV28 and TRBJ1-5; D unclear. This CDR3 contains 14 residues. The V end lost 4 bases, the J end lost 1 base, and 8 bases lay between the germline ends. The germline CDR1 and CDR2 sequences are MDHEN and SYDVKM.

The chain couples TRBV5-1 to TRBJ1-1; no clear D gene. The CDR3 is made up of 13 amino acids. V was clipped by 4 bases and J by 3 bases, with 10 bases between them. The V gene's germline CDR1 is SGHRS and CDR2 YFSETQ. DNA for the CDR3: TGCGCCAGCAGCCATAACCGGGACACTGAAGCTTTCTTT. As protein: CASSHNRDTEAFF.

The chain links TRBV7-3 to TRBJ1-2, with D hard to call. With 4 bases removed from V and 6 bases from J, the gap between germline ends came to 9 bases. The CDR3 has 12 amino acids. Per germline, CDR1 SGHTA and CDR2 FQGTGA. Here the CDR3 DNA reads TGTGCCAGCAGCTCCGAAGGACATGGCTACACCTTC. Its protein product is CASSSEGHGYTF.

This chain links TRBV5-4 with TRBJ2-7; a weak D match, TRBD1 (6 bases). This CDR3 region has 14 residues. V lost 0 bases to trimming and J lost 1 base, with 8 bases between them. Germline V gene lookup returns CDR1 SGHNT and CDR2 YYREEE (reference sequence). For the CDR3, the DNA is TGTGCCAGCAGCTTGGGGGACAAATCCTACGAGCAGTACTTC. It encodes CASSLGDKSYEQYF.

The gene calls are TRBV9 and TRBJ2-2; TRBD2 is a possible D gene (5 bases). Trimming shortened V by 2 bases and J by 4 bases, and 12 bases separated the two germline ends. The CDR3 consists of 15 residues. The germline V gene encodes CDR1 SGDLS and CDR2 YYNGEE. CDR3 nucleotide sequence: TGTGCCAGCAGCGTGGGCGGGTGGGGCACCGGGGAGCTGTTTTTT. Amino acid sequence: CASSVGGWGTGELFF.

The chain combines TRBV4-3 with TRBJ2-2; D uncertain. CDR1 LGHNA and CDR2 YSLEER come from the germline V gene. Trimming removed 2 bases at V and 2 bases at J, with 6 bases between. The CDR3 has 14 amino acids. CDR3 bases: TGCGCCAGCAGCCAACTGGGCAACACCGGGGAGCTGTTTTTT. This encodes CASSQLGNTGELFF.

The chain links TRBV7-2 to TRBJ2-7; D gene uncertain. This CDR3 contains 13 residues. V lost 0 bases, J lost 2 bases, and 5 bases lay in between. Germline values: CDR1 SGHTA, CDR2 FQGNSA. DNA of the CDR3: TGTGCCAGCAGCTTAGCGGTACCCTACGAGCAGTACTTC. Encoded protein: CASSLAVPYEQYF.

CDR3 loop: CASSSGTGTSLLAGELFF. The CDR3 DNA reads as TGTGCCAGCAGCTCCGGGACAGGTACCTCCCTACTCGCCGGGGAGCTGTTTTTT. The V gene is TRBV5-5, the J gene TRBJ2-2, with 8 positions matching TRBD1. The CDR3 has 18 residues. V gave up 3 bases and J gave up 6 bases; unmatched junction bases: 16. In germline, CDR1 is SGHKS, CDR2 YYEKEE (reference sequence).

This clone was recorded once. Other DNA variants within this sample encode the same CDR3. This chain joins TRBV18 and TRBJ1-5; no reliable D call. This CDR3 has 13 amino acids. V gave up 5 bases and J gave up 2 bases, with 7 bases separating them. Germline CDR1 and CDR2: KGHSH and LQKENI. CDR3 sequence: CASSSGGNQPQHF. In nucleotides, the CDR3 is TGTGCCAGCTCATCGGGTGGCAATCAGCCCCAGCATTTT.

The rearrangement uses TRBV5-1 and TRBJ2-7, with 7 positions matching TRBD1. The CDR3 is made up of 15 amino acids. Germline assignment: CDR1 SGHRS and CDR2 YFSETQ. V shed 2 bases and J 3 bases; nucleotides not matched to a gene: 8. The CDR3 coding sequence is TGCGCCAGCAGCTTTTCGGGACAGCCAAACTACGAGCAGTACTTC. Amino acid sequence: CASSFSGQPNYEQYF.